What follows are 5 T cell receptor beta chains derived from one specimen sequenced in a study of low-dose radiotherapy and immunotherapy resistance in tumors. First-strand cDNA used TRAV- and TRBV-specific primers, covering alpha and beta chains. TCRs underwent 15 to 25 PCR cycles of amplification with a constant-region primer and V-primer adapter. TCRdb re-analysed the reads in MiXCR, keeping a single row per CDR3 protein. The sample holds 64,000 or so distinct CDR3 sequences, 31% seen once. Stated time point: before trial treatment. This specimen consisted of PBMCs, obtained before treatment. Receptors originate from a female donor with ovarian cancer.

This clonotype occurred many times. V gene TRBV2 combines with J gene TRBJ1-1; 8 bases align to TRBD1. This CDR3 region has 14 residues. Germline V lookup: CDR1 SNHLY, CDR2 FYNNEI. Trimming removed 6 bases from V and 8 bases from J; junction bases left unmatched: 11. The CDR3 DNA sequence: TGTGCCAGCAGAGAGGACCGGACAGGGCAGGAAGCTTTCTTT. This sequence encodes CASREDRTGQEAFF.

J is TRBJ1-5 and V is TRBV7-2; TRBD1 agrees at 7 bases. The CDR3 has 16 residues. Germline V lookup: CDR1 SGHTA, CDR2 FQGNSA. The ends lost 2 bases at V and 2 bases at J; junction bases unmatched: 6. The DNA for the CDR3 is TGTGCCAGCAGCTTAATAGGGGGCCGGGGCAATCAGCCCCAGCATTTT. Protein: CASSLIGGRGNQPQHF.

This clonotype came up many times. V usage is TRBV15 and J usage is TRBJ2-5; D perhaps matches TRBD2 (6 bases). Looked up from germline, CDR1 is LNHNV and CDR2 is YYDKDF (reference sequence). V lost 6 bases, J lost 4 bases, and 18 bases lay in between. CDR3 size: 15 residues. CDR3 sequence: CATSSLAGIRETQYF. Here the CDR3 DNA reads TGTGCCACCAGTTCCCTGGCGGGAATTCGAGAGACCCAGTACTTC.

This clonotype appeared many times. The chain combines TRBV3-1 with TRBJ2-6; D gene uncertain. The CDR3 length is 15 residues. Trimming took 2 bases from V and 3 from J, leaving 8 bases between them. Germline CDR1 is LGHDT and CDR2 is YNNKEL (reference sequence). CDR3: CASSQRQRGANVLTF. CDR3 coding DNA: TGTGCCAGCAGCCAAAGACAACGTGGGGCCAACGTCCTGACTTTC.

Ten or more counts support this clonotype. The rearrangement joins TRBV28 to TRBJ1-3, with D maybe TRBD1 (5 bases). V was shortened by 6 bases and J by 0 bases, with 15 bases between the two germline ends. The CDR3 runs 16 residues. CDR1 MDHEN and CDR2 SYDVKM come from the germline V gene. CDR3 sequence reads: CASSQKAGRSGNTIYF. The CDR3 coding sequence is TGTGCCAGCAGCCAAAAGGCAGGGCGCTCTGGAAACACCATATATTTT.